Below are 19 T cell receptor beta chains sequenced from a single sample in a study of T cell repertoires in cytomegalovirus infection. Their recognized antigens are unknown. In TCRdb, the reads were re-called with MiXCR into one record per CDR3 protein. Of tens of thousands of distinct CDR3 sequences listed, 25% to 40% are singletons. The specimen sequenced was PBMCs, sequenced either directly or after in vitro stimulation (not recorded which). The receptors shown here come from a human donor in good health (CMV status not recorded). Some clones in this sample may be carry-over from other donors' samples.

This clonotype was seen a single time. V usage is TRBV19 and J usage is TRBJ1-6; 10 bases map to TRBD1. CDR1 is LNHDA, CDR2 SQIVND, per germline (reference sequence). The CDR3 covers 16 residues. The V gene end was trimmed by 3 bases and the J gene end by 10 bases; junction bases not matched to a gene: 9. DNA of the CDR3: TGTGCCAGTAGTATGTCACCCGGGACAGGGGAATCACCCCTCCACTTT. Translated, it gives CASSMSPGTGESPLHF.

This sequence joins TRBV5-8 and TRBJ1-5; possibly TRBD1 for D (6 bases). Germline CDR1 reads SGHTS; CDR2 reads YDEGEE. Between the trimmed V and J ends, which lost 4 bases and 5 bases, there was a span of 19 bases. There are 16 residues in the CDR3. The CDR3 loop is CASSPQGFLGYQPQHF. For the CDR3, the DNA is TGTGCCAGCAGCCCGCAGGGGTTCCTTGGTTATCAGCCCCAGCATTTT.

This chain connects TRBV15 to TRBJ1-1; D possibly corresponds to TRBD1 (5 bases). CDR1 and CDR2 (germline): LNHNV, YYDKDF (reference sequence). The CDR3 runs 15 residues. V was clipped by 8 bases and J by 1 base, with 17 bases between them. The CDR3 bases are TGTGCCACCCAATCGAGACAGAGTACGAACACTGAAGCTTTCTTT. Amino acid sequence: CATQSRQSTNTEAFF.

The CDR3 reads CAFLSGYEQYF. Written as DNA, the CDR3 is TGCGCATTTCTGTCCGGGTACGAGCAGTACTTC. V usage is TRBV29-1 and J usage is TRBJ2-7, with D hard to call. This CDR3 spans 11 amino acids. Germline-derived CDR1 and CDR2 are SQVTM and ANQGSEA.

The chain recombines TRBV6-1 with TRBJ2-4, with TRBD1 matching 7 bases. Germline CDR1 is MNHNS and CDR2 is SASEGT. The length of the CDR3 is 14 residues. J lost 7 bases, V lost 6 bases, and 9 bases had no gene match. As DNA, the CDR3 is TGTGCCAGCAGCCGGGGACAGAGGGGGAACATTCAGTACTTC. The encoded protein is CASSRGQRGNIQYF.

V is TRBV28 and J is TRBJ1-6, with 7 nucleotides matching TRBD1. Per germline, CDR1 MDHEN and CDR2 SYDVKM. The CDR3 is 15 amino acids. V was clipped by 5 bases and J by 9 bases; unmatched bases: 10. The chain's CDR3 is CASSAGTASGSPLHF. CDR3 sequence (DNA): TGTGCCAGCAGTGCGGGGACAGCCTCGGGTTCACCCCTCCACTTT.

The chain has TRBV7-9 and TRBJ2-5; the D gene could be TRBD1 or TRBD2 (5 bases each). Trimming took 5 bases from V and 5 from J, leaving 15 bases between them. Germline CDR1 SEHNR, CDR2 FQNEAQ (reference sequence). This CDR3 comprises 14 residues. CDR3 amino acids: CASSRGWGSETQYF. As DNA, the CDR3 is TGTGCCAGCAGCCGAGGGTGGGGGTCCGAGACCCAGTACTTC. Full variable domain (remainder filled in from reference TRBV7-9 and TRBJ2-5): DTGVSQNPRHKITKRGQNVTFRCDPISEHNRLYWYRQTLGQGPEFLTYFQNEAQLEKSRLLSDRFSAERPKGSFSTLEIQRTEQGDSAMYLCASSRGWGSETQYFGPGTRLLVL.

The gene calls are TRBV28 and TRBJ1-2, with TRBD1 identical over 8 bases. Trimming cost V 5 bases and J 7 bases; bases outside gene matches: 9. This CDR3 has 14 amino acids. Germline V lookup: CDR1 MDHEN, CDR2 SYDVKM. The CDR3 DNA reads TGTGCCAGCAGTACAGGGGGAGAAGGGGGTGGCTACACCTTC. As protein: CASSTGGEGGGYTF.

V usage is TRBV6-2 or TRBV6-3 and J usage is TRBJ1-5, with 7 bases fitting TRBD1. Germline V gives CDR1 MNHEY, CDR2 SVGEGT. V lost 5 bases, J lost 3 bases, and 7 bases stayed unmatched. This CDR3 spans 15 amino acids. The DNA for the CDR3 is TGTGCCAGCAGTACTCGAGGGGGCCCCAATCAGCCCCAGCATTTT. Its protein product is CASSTRGGPNQPQHF.

The chain uses TRBV20-1 and TRBJ2-5; 7 nucleotides match TRBD1. The junction had 5 bases not matched to a gene; V was cut back by 8 bases and J by 2 bases. Germline V gives CDR1 DFQATT, CDR2 SNEGSKA (reference sequence). The CDR3 extends over 12 amino acids. In nucleotides, the CDR3 is TGCAGTACGGGACAGCTACAAGAGACCCAGTACTTC. Translating gives CSTGQLQETQYF.

The chain carries TRBV19 and TRBJ2-3, with TRBD2 matching over 8 bases. V trimming: 6 bases; J trimming: 2 bases; junction bases outside the gene matches: 4. Germline V gene data show CDR1 as LNHDA and CDR2 as SQIVND (reference sequence). The CDR3 has 14 residues. Here the CDR3 reads CASRLGGATDTQYF. The CDR3 DNA reads as TGTGCCAGTAGGCTCGGGGGGGCCACAGATACGCAGTATTTT.

J is TRBJ2-2 and V is TRBV5-5; 8 bases map to TRBD2. V was clipped by 1 base and J by 0 bases; unmatched bases: 2. Per germline, CDR1 SGHKS and CDR2 YYEKEE (reference sequence). The CDR3 extends over 16 amino acids. The CDR3 spells CASSLNGGANTGELFF. DNA for the CDR3: TGTGCCAGCAGCTTGAACGGGGGGGCGAACACCGGGGAGCTGTTTTTT.

This chain links TRBV12-3 or TRBV12-4 with TRBJ2-1; possibly TRBD2 for D (5 bases). The V end lost 5 bases, the J end lost 0 bases, and 17 bases lay between the germline ends. This CDR3 spans 17 amino acids. For the CDR3, the DNA is TGTGCCAGCAGTGATCCCGTAAGTGAGGGCTCCTACAATGAGCAGTTCTTC. Protein: CASSDPVSEGSYNEQFF.

The chain links TRBV5-1 to TRBJ1-6; no reliable D call. Germline CDR1 SGHRS, CDR2 YFSETQ. CDR3 length: 14 amino acids. V gave up 4 bases and J gave up 8 bases, with 13 bases separating them. The CDR3 DNA is TGCGCCAGCAGCCTACCTGACAATTATTCACCCCTCCACTTT. This gives the protein CASSLPDNYSPLHF.

This chain uses TRBV4-1 with TRBJ1-2; D is undetermined. Per the germline V gene, CDR1 is MGHRA and CDR2 is YSYEKL. The CDR3 is made up of 17 amino acids. V was shortened by 2 bases and J by 4 bases, with 20 bases between the two germline ends. The CDR3 nucleotides are TGCGCCAGCAGCCAATTCGGCAGAGCAAGCCGCGCCTATGGCTACACCTTC. Its translation is CASSQFGRASRAYGYTF.

This clonotype appeared many times. This rearrangement joins TRBV20-1 to TRBJ2-1; 9 bases are shared with TRBD2. The CDR3 length is 14 residues. The germline gives CDR1 DFQATT, CDR2 SNEGSKA (reference sequence). The junction had 4 bases not matched to a gene; V was cut back by 1 base and J by 6 bases. This CDR3 is CSARVLAGANEQFF. The CDR3 nucleotides are TGCAGTGCTAGAGTCTTAGCGGGAGCCAATGAGCAGTTCTTC.

J is TRBJ2-5 and V is TRBV4-3; TRBD1 might be the D (6 bases). This CDR3 region has 17 residues. Germline values: CDR1 LGHNA, CDR2 YSLEER. V was clipped by 3 bases and J by 4 bases, with 21 bases between them. The CDR3 DNA follows: TGCGCCAGCAGCCAGGATCTAAAAACAGGGAAGGGAGAGACCCAGTACTTC. The encoded protein is CASSQDLKTGKGETQYF.

With respect to this clonotype: One end of the junction does not line up with germline, which may come from a read error. The chain links TRBV5-4 to TRBJ2-5, with 8 bases matching TRBD1. This CDR3 region has 14 residues. Germline V lookup: CDR1 SGHNT, CDR2 YYREEE (reference sequence). The DNA for the CDR3 is TGTGCCAGCAGCTCTCCAGGGGGCCCAGAGTCCCAGTACTTC. Amino acids: CASSSPGGPESQYF.

This clonotype was counted only a few times. The chain recombines TRBV6-1 with TRBJ1-5, with unresolved D. This CDR3 contains 16 residues. V lost 2 bases and J 9 bases, leaving 20 bases between the germline ends. Germline values: CDR1 MNHNS, CDR2 SASEGT. The CDR3, as DNA: TGTGCCAGCAGTGAATACCCCGACCGGGGTCGACGGCCCCAGCATTTT. Translated, it gives CASSEYPDRGRRPQHF.